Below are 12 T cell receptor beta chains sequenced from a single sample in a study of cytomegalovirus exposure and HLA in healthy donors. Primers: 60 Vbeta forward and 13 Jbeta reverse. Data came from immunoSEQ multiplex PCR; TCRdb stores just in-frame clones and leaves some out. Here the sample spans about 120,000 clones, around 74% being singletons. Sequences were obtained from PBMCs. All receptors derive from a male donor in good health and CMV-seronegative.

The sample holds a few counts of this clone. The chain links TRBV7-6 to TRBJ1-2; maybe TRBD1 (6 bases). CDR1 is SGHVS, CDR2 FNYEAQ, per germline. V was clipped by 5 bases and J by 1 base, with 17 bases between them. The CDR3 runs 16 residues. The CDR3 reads CASSPGVTGLNYGYTF. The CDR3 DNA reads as TGTGCCAGCAGCCCAGGGGTAACAGGTCTTAACTATGGCTACACCTTC.

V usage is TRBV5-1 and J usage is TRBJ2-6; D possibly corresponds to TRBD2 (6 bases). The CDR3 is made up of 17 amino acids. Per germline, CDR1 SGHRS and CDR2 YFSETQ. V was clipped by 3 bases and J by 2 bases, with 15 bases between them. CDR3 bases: TGCGCCAGCAGCTCCGGAGGGGTGGAGGCTGGGGCCAACGTCCTGACTTTC. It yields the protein CASSSGGVEAGANVLTF.

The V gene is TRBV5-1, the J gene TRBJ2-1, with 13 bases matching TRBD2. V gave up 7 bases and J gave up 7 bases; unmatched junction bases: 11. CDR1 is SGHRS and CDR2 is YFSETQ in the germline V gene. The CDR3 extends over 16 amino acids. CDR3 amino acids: CASAGQTSGGVNEQFF. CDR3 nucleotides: TGCGCCAGCGCGGGCCAAACTAGCGGGGGGGTTAATGAGCAGTTCTTC.

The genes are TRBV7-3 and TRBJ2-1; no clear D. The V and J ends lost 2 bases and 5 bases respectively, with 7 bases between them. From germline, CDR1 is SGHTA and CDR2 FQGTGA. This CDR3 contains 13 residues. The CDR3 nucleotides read TGTGCCAGCAGCTTAGGGCAGAACAATGAGCAGTTCTTC. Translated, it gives CASSLGQNNEQFF.

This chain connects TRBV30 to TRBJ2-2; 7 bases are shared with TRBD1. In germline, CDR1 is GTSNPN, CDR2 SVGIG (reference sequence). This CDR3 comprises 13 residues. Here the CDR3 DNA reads TGTGCATGCGACAGGGCGAACACCGGGGAGCTGTTTTTT. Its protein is CACDRANTGELFF.

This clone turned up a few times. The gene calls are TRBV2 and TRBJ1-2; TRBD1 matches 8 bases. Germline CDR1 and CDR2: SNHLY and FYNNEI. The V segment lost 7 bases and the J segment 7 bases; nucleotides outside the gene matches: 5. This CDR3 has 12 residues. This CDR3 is CASNQGAGGYTF. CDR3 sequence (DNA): TGTGCCAGCAACCAGGGGGCCGGTGGCTACACCTTC.

CDR3 DNA sequence: TGTGCCAGCAGCCAAGACCACCTAGCGGGACACAATGAGCAGTTCTTC. Protein sequence: CASSQDHLAGHNEQFF. The V and J genes are TRBV14 and TRBJ2-1; 9 bases are a match to TRBD2. The V and J ends lost 0 bases and 5 bases, in that order; junction bases with no gene match: 5. CDR1 is SGHDN and CDR2 is FVKESK in the germline V gene. This CDR3 spans 16 amino acids.

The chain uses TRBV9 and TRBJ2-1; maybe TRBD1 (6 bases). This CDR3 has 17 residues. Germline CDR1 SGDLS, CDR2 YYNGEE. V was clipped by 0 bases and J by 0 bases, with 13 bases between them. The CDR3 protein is CASSVALLGGSYNEQFF. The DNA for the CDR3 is TGTGCCAGCAGCGTAGCCCTTCTAGGGGGCTCCTACAATGAGCAGTTCTTC. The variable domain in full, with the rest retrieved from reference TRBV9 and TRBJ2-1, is DSGVTQTPKHLITATGQRVTLRCSPRSGDLSVYWYQQSLDQGLQFLIQYYNGEERAKGNILERFSAQQFPDLHSELNLSSLELGDSALYFCASSVALLGGSYNEQFFGPGTRLTVL.

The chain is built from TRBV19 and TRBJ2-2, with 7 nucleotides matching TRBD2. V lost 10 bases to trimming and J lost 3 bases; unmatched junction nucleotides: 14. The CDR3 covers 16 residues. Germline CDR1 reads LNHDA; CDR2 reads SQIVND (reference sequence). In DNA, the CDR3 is TGTGCCACAAGCACTTTGGGCGGGGGACACACCGGGGAGCTGTTTTTT. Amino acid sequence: CATSTLGGGHTGELFF.

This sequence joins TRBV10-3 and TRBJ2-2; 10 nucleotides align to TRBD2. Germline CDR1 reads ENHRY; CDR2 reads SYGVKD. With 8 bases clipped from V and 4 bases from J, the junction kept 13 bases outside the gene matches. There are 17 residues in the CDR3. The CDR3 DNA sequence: TGTGCCATCGGGCTGGGAGTAGCGGGGGGTGCCACCGGGGAGCTGTTTTTT. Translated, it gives CAIGLGVAGGATGELFF.

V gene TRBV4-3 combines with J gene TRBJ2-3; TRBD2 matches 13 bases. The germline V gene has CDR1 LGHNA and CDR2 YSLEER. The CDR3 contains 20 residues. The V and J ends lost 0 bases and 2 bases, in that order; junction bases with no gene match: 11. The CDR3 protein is CASSQDQVLAGGSVTDTQYF. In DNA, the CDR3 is TGCGCCAGCAGCCAAGATCAAGTACTAGCGGGAGGGTCGGTCACAGATACGCAGTATTTT.

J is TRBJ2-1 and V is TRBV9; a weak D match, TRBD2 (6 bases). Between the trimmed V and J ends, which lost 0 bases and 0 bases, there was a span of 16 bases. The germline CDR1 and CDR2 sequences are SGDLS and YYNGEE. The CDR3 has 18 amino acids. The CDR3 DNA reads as TGTGCCAGCAGCGTAGGCTCATTTGGGCGGGACTCCTACAATGAGCAGTTCTTC. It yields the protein CASSVGSFGRDSYNEQFF.